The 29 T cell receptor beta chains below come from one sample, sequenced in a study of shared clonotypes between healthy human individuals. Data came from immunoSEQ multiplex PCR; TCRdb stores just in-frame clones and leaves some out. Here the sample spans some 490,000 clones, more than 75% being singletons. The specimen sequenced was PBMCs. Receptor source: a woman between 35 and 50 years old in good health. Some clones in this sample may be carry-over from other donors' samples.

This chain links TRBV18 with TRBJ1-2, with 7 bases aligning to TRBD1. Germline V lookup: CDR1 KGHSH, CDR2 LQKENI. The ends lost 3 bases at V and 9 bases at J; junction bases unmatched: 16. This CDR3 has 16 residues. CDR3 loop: CASSPQPGQRLRSYTF. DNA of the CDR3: TGTGCCAGCTCACCGCAACCGGGACAGAGACTTCGCAGCTACACCTTC.

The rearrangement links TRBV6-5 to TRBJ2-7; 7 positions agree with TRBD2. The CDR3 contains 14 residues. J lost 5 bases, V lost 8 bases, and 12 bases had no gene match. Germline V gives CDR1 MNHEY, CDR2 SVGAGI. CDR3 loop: CASSRRGGTHEQYF. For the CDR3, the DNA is TGTGCCAGCTCGAGGAGGGGAGGGACCCACGAGCAGTACTTC.

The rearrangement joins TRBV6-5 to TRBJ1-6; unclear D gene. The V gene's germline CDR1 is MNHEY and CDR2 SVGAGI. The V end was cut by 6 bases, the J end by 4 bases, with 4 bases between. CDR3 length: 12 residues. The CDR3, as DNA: TGTGCCAGCAGCATGTATAATTCACCCCTCCACTTT. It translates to CASSMYNSPLHF.

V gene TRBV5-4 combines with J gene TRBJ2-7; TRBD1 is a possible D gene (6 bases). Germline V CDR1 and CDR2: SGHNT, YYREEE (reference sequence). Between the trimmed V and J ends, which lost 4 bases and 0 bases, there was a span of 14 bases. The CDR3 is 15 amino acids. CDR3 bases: TGTGCCAGCAGCCTACAGGGTATAGACTCCTACGAGCAGTACTTC. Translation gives CASSLQGIDSYEQYF.

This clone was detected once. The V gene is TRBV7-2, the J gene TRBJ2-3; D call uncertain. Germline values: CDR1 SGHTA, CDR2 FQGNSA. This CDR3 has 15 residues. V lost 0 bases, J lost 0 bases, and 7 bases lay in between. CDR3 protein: CASSLAGLSTDTQYF. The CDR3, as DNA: TGTGCCAGCAGCTTAGCTGGCCTTAGCACAGATACGCAGTATTTT.

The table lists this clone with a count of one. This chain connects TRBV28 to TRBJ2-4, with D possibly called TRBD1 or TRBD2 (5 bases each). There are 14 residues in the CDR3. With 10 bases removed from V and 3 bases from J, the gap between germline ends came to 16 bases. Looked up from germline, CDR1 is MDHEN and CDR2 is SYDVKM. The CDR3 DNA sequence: TGTGCCACTCGAGGGGATCCTAGCAAAAACATTCAGTACTTC. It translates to CATRGDPSKNIQYF.

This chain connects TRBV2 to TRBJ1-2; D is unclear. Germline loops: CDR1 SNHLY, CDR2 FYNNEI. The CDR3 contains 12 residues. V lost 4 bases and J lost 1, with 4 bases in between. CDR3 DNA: TGTGCCAGCAGTGGCAGTAACTATGGCTACACCTTC. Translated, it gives CASSGSNYGYTF.

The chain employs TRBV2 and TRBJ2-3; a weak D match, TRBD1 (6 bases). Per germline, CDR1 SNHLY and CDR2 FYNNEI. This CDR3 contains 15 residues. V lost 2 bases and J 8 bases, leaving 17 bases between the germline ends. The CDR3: CASSEWGGGQGTQYF. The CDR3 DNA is TGTGCCAGCAGTGAATGGGGTGGGGGACAAGGTACGCAGTATTTT.

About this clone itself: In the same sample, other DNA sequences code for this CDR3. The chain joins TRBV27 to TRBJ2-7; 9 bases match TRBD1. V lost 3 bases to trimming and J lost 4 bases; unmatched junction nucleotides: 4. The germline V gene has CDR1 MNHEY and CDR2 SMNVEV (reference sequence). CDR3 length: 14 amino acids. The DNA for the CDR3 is TGTGCCAGCAGTTTGGGACAGGGTTTTTACGAGCAGTACTTC. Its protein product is CASSLGQGFYEQYF.

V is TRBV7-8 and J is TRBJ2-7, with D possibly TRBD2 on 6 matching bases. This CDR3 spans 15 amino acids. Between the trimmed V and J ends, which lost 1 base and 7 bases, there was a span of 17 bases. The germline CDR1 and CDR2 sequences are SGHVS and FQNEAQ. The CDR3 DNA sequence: TGTGCCAGCAGCTTAGTAGCGGTGGTGGGTCGGGAGCAGTACTTC. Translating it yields CASSLVAVVGREQYF.

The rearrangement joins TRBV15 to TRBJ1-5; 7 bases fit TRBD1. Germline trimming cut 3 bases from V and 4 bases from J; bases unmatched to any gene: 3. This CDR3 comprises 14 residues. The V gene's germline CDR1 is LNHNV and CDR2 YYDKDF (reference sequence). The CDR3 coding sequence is TGTGCCACCAGCAGGGGACAGAGGAATCAGCCCCAGCATTTT. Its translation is CATSRGQRNQPQHF. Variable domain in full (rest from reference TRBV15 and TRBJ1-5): DAMVIQNPRYQVTQFGKPVTLSCSQTLNHNVMYWYQQKSSQAPKLLFHYYDKDFNNEADTPDNFQSRRPNTSFCFLDIRSPGLGDTAMYLCATSRGQRNQPQHFGDGTRLSIL.

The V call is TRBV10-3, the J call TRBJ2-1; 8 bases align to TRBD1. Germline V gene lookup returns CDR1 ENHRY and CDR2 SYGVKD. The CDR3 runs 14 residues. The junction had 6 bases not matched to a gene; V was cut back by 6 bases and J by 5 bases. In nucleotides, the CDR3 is TGTGCCATCAGCGGGACAGGAACTCACAATGAGCAGTTCTTC. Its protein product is CAISGTGTHNEQFF.

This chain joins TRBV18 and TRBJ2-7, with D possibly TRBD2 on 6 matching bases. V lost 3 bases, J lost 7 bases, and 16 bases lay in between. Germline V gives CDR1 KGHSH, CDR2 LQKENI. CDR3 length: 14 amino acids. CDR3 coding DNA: TGTGCCAGCTCACCTGGTGGAGCGGGTTCGGAGCAGTACTTC. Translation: CASSPGGAGSEQYF. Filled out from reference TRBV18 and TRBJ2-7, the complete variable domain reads NAGVMQNPRHLVRRRGQEARLRCSPMKGHSHVYWYRQLPEEGLKFMVYLQKENIIDESGMPKERFSAEFPKEGPSILRIQQVVRGDSAAYFCASSPGGAGSEQYFGPGTRLTVT.

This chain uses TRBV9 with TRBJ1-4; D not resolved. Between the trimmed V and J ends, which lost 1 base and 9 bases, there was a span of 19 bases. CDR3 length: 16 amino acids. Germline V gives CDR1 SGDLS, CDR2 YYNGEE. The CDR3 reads CASSVRVVLMGKKLFF. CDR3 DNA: TGTGCCAGCAGCGTACGAGTTGTCCTCATGGGGAAAAAACTGTTTTTT.

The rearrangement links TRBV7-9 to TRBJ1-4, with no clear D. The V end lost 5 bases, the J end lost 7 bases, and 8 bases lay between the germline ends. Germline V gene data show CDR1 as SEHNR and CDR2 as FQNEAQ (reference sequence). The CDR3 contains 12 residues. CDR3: CASSPRGEKLFF. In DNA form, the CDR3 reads TGTGCCAGCAGCCCAAGAGGTGAAAAACTGTTTTTT.

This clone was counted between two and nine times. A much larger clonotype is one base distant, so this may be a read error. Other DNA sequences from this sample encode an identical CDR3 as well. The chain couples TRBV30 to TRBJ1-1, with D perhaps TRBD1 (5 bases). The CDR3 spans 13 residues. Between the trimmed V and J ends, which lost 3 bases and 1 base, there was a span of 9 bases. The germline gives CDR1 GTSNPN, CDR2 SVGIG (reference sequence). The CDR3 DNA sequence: TGTGCCTGGAGCGAGACAGAGAACACTGAAGCTTTCTTT. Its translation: CAWSETENTEAFF. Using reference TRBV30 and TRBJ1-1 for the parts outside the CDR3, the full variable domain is SQTIHQWPATLVQPVGSPLSLECTVEGTSNPNLYWYRQAAGRGLQLLFYSVGIGQISSEVPQNLSASRPQDRQFILSSKKLLLSDSGFYLCAWSETENTEAFFGQGTRLTVV.

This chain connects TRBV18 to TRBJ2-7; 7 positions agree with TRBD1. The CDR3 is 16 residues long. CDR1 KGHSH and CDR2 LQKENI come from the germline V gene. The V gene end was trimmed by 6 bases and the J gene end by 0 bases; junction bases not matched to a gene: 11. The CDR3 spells CASSPSTGTISYEQYF. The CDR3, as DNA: TGTGCCAGCTCCCCTTCGACAGGGACGATCTCCTACGAGCAGTACTTC.

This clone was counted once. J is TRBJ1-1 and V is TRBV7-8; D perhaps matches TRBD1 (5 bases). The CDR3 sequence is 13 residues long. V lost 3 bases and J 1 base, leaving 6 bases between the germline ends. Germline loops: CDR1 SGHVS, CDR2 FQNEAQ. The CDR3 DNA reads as TGTGCCAGCAGCTTCGGGGGGAACACTGAAGCTTTCTTT. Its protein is CASSFGGNTEAFF.

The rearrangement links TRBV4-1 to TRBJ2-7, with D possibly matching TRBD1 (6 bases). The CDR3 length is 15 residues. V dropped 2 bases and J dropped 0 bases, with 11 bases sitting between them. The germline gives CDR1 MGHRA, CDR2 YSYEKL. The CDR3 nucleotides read TGCGCCAGCAGCCAAAGCGGACAGAGCTCCTACGAGCAGTACTTC. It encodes CASSQSGQSSYEQYF.

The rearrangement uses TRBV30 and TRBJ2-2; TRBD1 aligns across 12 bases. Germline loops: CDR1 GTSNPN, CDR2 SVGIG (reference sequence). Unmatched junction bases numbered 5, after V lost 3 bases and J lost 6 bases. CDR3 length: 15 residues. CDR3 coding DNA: TGTGCCTGGAGCCGGGACAGGGGGCGCGCCGGGGAGCTGTTTTTT. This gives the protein CAWSRDRGRAGELFF.

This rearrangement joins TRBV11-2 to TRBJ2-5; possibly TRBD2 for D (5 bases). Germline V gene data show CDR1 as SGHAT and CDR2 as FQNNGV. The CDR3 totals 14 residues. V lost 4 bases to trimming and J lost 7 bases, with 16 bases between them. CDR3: CASSSDWLVGTQYF. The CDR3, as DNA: TGTGCCAGCAGCTCGGACTGGTTAGTGGGGACCCAGTACTTC. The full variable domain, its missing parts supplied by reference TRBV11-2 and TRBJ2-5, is EAGVAQSPRYKIIEKRQSVAFWCNPISGHATLYWYQQILGQGPKLLIQFQNNGVVDDSQLPKDRFSAERLKGVDSTLKIQPAKLEDSAVYLCASSSDWLVGTQYFGPGTRLLVL.

As DNA, the CDR3 is TGTGCCAGCAGGTGGACAGGGAACTACGAGCAGTACTTC. Protein product: CASRWTGNYEQYF. V gene TRBV28 combines with J gene TRBJ2-7, with 8 bases fitting TRBD1. The CDR3 sequence is 13 residues long. Germline V gene sequence: CDR1 MDHEN, CDR2 SYDVKM. Trimming removed 6 bases from V and 3 bases from J; junction bases left unmatched: 4.

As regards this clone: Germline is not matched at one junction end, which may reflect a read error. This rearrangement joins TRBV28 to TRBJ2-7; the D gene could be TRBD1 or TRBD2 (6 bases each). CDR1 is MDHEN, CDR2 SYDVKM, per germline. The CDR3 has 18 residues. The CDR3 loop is CAGSFPRGGTRRIYEQYF. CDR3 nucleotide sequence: TGTGCCGGCAGTTTCCCACGAGGGGGGACCCGTAGAATCTACGAGCAGTACTTC.

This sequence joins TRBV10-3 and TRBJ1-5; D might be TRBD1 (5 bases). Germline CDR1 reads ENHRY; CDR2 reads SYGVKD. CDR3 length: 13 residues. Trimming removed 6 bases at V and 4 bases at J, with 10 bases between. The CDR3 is CAIRGAWNQPQHF. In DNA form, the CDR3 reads TGTGCCATCAGAGGGGCCTGGAATCAGCCCCAGCATTTT.

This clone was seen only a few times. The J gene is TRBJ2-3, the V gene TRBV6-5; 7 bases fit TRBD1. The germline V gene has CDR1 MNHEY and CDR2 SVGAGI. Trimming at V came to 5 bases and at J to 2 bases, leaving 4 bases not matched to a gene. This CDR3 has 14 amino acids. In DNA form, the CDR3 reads TGTGCCAGCAGTGCCGGGACAGCCACAGATACGCAGTATTTT. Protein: CASSAGTATDTQYF.

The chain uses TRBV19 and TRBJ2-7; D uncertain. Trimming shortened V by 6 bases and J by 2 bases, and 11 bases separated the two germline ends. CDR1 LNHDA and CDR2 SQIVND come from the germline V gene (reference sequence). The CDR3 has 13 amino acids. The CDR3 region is CASRVSGTYEQYF. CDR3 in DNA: TGTGCCAGTAGAGTTTCAGGCACCTACGAGCAGTACTTC.

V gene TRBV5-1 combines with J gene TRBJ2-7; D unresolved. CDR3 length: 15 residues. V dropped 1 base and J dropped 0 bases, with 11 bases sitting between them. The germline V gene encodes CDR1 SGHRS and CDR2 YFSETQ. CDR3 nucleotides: TGCGCCAGCAGCTTGACAGTGGAGAGCTCCTACGAGCAGTACTTC. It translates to CASSLTVESSYEQYF.

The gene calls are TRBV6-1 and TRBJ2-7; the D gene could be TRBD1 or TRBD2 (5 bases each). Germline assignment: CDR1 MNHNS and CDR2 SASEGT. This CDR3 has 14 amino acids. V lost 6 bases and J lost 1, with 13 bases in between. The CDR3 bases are TGTGCCAGCAGCACACCCGGGACGTCCTACGAGCAGTACTTC. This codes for CASSTPGTSYEQYF.

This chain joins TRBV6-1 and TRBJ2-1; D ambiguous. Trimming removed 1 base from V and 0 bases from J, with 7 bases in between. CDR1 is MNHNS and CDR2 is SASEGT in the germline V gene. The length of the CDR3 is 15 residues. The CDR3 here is CASSEDYSSYNEQFF. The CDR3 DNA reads TGTGCCAGCAGTGAAGACTACAGCTCCTACAATGAGCAGTTCTTC.